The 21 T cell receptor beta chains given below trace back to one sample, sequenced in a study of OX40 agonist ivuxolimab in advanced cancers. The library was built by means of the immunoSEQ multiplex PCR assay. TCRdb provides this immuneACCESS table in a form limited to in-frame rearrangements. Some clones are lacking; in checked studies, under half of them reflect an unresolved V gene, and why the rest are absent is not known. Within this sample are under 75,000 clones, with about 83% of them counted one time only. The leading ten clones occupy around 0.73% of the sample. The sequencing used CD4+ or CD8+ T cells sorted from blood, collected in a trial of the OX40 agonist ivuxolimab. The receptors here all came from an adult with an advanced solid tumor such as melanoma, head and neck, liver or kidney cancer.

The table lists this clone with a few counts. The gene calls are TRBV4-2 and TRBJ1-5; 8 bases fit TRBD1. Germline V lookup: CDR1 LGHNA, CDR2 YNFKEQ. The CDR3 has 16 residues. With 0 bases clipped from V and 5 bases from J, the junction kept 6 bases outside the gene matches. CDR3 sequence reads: CASSQDLPGQDQPQHF. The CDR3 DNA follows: TGTGCCAGCAGCCAAGATCTCCCGGGACAGGATCAGCCCCAGCATTTT.

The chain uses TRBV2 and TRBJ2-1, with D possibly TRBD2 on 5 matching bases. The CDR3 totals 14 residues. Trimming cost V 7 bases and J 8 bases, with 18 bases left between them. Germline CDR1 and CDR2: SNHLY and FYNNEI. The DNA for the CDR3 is TGTGCCAGCATGGCTAGCTTGTCCAACGATGAGCAGTTCTTC. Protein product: CASMASLSNDEQFF.

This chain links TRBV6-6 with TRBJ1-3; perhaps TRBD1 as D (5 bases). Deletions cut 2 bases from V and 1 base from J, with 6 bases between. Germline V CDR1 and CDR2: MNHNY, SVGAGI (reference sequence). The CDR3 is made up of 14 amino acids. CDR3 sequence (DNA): TGTGCCAGCAGTTACCAGGGATCTGGAAACACCATATATTTT. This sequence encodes CASSYQGSGNTIYF.

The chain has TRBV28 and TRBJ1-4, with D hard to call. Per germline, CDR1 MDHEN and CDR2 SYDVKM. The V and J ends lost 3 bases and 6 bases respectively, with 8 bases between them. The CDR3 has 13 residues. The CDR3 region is CASSLGGDEKLFF. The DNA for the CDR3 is TGTGCCAGCAGTTTGGGAGGTGATGAAAAACTGTTTTTT.

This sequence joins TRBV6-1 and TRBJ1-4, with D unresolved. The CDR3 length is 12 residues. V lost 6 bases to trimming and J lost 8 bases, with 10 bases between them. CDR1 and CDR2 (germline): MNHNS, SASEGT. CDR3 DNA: TGTGCCAGCAGAAGATTGGAGGAAAAACTGTTTTTT. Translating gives CASRRLEEKLFF.

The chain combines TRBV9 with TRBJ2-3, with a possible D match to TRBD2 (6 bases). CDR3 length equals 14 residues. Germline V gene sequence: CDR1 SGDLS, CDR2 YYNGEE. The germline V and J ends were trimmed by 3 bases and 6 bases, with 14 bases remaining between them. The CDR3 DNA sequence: TGTGCCAGCAGCGGGGGACTCCGTAGGGATACGCAGTATTTT. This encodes CASSGGLRRDTQYF.

In DNA form, the CDR3 reads TGCGCCAGCAGCTTGGACGGGCTTATCGGCTACACCTTC. Residues: CASSLDGLIGYTF. The chain joins TRBV5-1 to TRBJ1-2; D not resolved. The CDR3 length is 13 residues. Germline loops: CDR1 SGHRS, CDR2 YFSETQ. The ends were cut back, 0 bases at V and 8 bases at J, with 11 bases in the middle.

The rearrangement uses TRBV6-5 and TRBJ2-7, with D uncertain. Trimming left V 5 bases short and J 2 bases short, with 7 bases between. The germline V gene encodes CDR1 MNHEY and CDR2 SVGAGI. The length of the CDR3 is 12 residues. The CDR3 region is CASSRTTYEQYF. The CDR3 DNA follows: TGTGCCAGCAGTAGAACCACCTACGAGCAGTACTTC.

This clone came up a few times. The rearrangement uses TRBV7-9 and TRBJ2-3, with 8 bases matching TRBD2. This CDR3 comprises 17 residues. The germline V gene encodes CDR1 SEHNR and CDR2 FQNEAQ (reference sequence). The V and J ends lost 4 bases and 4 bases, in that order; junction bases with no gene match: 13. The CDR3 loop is CASSSLLGGGQADTQYF. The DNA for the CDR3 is TGTGCCAGCAGCTCACTCCTCGGGGGGGGCCAAGCAGATACGCAGTATTTT.

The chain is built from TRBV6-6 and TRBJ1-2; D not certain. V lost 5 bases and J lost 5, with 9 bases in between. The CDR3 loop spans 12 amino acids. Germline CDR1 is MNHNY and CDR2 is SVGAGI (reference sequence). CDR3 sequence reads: CASSPQLYGYTF. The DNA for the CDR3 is TGTGCCAGCAGTCCTCAGTTGTATGGCTACACCTTC.

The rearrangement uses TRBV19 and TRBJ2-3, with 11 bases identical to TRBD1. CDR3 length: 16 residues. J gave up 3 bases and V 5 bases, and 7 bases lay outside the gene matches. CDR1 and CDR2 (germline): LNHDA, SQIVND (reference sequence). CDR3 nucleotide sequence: TGTGCCAGTAGTTCTGGAGGGGACAGGGGGACAGATACGCAGTATTTT. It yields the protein CASSSGGDRGTDTQYF. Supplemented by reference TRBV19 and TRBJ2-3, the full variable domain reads DGGITQSPKYLFRKEGQNVTLSCEQNLNHDAMYWYRQDPGQGLRLIYYSQIVNDFQKGDIAEGYSVSREKKESFPLTVTSAQKNPTAFYLCASSSGGDRGTDTQYFGPGTRLTVL.

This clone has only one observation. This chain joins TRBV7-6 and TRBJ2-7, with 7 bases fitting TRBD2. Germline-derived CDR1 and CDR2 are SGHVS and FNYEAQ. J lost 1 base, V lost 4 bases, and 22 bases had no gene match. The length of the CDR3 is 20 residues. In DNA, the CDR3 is TGTGCCAGCAGCTGCAGGCCCCGCGATAAGAGCGGGGAAATATCCTACGAGCAGTACTTC. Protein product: CASSCRPRDKSGEISYEQYF.

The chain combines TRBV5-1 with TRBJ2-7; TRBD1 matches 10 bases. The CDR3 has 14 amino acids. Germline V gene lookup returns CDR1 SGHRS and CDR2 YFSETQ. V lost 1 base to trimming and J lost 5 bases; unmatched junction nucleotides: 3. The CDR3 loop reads CASSLWDRGDEQYF. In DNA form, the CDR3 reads TGCGCCAGCAGCTTGTGGGACAGGGGCGACGAGCAGTACTTC.

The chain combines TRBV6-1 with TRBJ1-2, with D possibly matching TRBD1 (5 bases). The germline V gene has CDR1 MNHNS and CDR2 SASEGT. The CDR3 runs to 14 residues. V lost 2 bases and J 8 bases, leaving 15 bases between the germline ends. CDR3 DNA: TGTGCCAGCAGTGAACGAGTGATGAGGGGCGGCTACACCTTC. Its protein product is CASSERVMRGGYTF.

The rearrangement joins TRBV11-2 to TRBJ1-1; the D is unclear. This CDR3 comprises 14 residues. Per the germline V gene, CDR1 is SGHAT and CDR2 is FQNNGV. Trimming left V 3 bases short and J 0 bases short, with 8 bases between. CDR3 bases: TGTGCCAGCAGCTTTCAACGGATGAACACTGAAGCTTTCTTT. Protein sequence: CASSFQRMNTEAFF.

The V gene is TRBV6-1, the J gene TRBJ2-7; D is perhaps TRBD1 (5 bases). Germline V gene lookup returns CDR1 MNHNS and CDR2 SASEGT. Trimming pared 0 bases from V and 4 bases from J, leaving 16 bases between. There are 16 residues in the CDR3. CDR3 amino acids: CASSEAPQGMLYEQYF. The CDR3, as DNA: TGTGCCAGCAGTGAAGCCCCCCAGGGTATGTTGTACGAGCAGTACTTC.

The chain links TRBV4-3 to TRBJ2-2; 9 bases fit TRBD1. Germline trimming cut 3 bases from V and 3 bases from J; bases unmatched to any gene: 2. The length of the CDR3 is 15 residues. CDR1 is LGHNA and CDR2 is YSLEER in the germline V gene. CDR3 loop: CASSQGTGHTGELFF. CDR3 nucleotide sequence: TGCGCCAGCAGCCAGGGGACAGGGCACACCGGGGAGCTGTTTTTT.

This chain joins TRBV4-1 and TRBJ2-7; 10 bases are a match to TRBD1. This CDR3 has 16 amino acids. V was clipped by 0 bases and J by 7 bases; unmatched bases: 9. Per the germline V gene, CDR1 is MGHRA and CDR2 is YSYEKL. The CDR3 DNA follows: TGCGCCAGCAGCCAAGATTTCGGGACAGGGGCCTCTGAGCAGTACTTC. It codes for CASSQDFGTGASEQYF.

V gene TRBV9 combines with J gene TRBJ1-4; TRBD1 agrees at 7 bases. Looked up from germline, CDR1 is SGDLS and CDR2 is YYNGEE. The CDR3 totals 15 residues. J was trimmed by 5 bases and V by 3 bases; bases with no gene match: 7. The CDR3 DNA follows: TGTGCCAGCAGCGGACGAGGGACAGCGAATGAAAAACTGTTTTTT. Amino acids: CASSGRGTANEKLFF. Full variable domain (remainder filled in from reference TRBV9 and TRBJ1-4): DSGVTQTPKHLITATGQRVTLRCSPRSGDLSVYWYQQSLDQGLQFLIQYYNGEERAKGNILERFSAQQFPDLHSELNLSSLELGDSALYFCASSGRGTANEKLFFGSGTQLSVL.

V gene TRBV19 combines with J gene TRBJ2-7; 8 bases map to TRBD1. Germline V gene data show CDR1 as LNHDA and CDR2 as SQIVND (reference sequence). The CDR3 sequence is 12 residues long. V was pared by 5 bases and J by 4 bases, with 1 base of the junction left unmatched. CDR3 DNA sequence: TGTGCCAGTAGTGACAGGGGTTACGAGCAGTACTTC. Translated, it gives CASSDRGYEQYF.

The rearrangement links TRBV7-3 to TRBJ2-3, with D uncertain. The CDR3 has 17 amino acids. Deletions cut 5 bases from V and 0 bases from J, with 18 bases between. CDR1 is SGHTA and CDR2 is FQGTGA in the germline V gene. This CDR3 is CASSPTTNVPSTDTQYF. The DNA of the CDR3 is TGTGCCAGCAGCCCCACCACTAACGTACCAAGCACAGATACGCAGTATTTT.